The text below deals with one TCR beta chain. Its target is unknown. The protocol was immunoSEQ multiplex PCR, while the TCRdb copy is restricted to in-frame clones and leaves out a portion. The table shows approximately 1.4 million clones, with 95% to 99% occurring only once. The CDR3 totals 14 residues. V lost 9 bases and J lost 7; bases outside the gene matches: 12. The germline V gene encodes CDR1 WNHNN and CDR2 SYGVQD (reference sequence). This specimen comes from a study of shared clonotypes between healthy human individuals. About the study: For every donor, three CD4 naive, three CD4 memory, two CD8 naive and one CD8 memory plates were used.

General observations from the study: Relative to clonotypes present in all four donors, those not shared had lower generation probabilities. Sequencing depth was expected to affect clonotype sharing among donors.

Specimen: naive CD4+ T cells sorted from blood. Subset: CD45RA+ positively selected. This chain uses TRBV10-1 with TRBJ2-3; TRBD2 agrees at 8 bases. The source of this sequence is a man younger than 40 in good health. CDR3 nucleotides: TGCGCCAGTTCTCGGGAGGGCGAGGGGTATACGCAGTATTTT. Protein product: CASSREGEGYTQYF.